The 2 T cell receptor beta chains below all came from one sample that was sequenced in a study of T-cell reconstitution after alpha-beta-depleted transplantation in children. It was with unique molecular identifiers that the TCRbeta library was prepared. Using its own MiXCR run on the PCR reads, TCRdb lists one record per CDR3 protein. The data contain 200,000 to 250,000 distinct CDR3 sequences, about 8.2% of them singletons. Specimen: PBMCs, mostly from graft donor cells, collected 360 days after TCRalphabeta/CD19-depleted stem cell transplant. The receptors here all came from a male patient aged 2 to 9 who had a stem cell transplant for acute myeloid leukemia, so the T cells may come from the graft donor.

This clonotype was detected many times. V is TRBV3-1 and J is TRBJ2-2; D may match TRBD1 or TRBD2 (7 bases each). CDR1 is LGHDT, CDR2 YNNKEL, per germline (reference sequence). The CDR3 extends over 16 amino acids. V lost 7 bases, J lost 8 bases, and 23 bases lay in between. The CDR3 DNA is TGTGCCAGCAACCGACGGGGAGGGGGCGTTTTTGGGGAGCTGTTTTTT. As protein: CASNRRGGGVFGELFF.

The chain uses TRBV29-1 and TRBJ2-7; no clear D. The CDR3 is made up of 15 amino acids. V shed 1 base and J shed 4 bases, with 17 bases lying between them. CDR1 is SQVTM, CDR2 ANQGSEA, per germline. Here the CDR3 DNA reads TGCAGCGTTGAAGGCACCACCCTTTCCGGGTACGAGCAGTACTTC. Translation gives CSVEGTTLSGYEQYF.